This T cell receptor beta chain was sequenced during a study of cytomegalovirus exposure and HLA in healthy donors. Study at large: 81% of 300 to 450 genotyped donors fell in the Caucasian-associated ancestry cluster. Study-level results: Earlier analysis found most TCR beta V segments productive about 87% or about 30% of the time. Most CMV-associated TCR beta chains were later found to appear HLA-restricted.

CDR3 length: 14 amino acids. CDR1 is SGHRS and CDR2 is YFSETQ in the germline V gene. The V and J ends lost 4 bases and 4 bases respectively, with 14 bases between them. Primers for the PCR totalled 60 Vbeta and 13 Jbeta. Original handling: In a later analysis, 75 million to 85 million unique TCR beta chains included roughly 11 million shared by two or more donors. The repertoire was sequenced with immunoSEQ multiplex PCR; TCRdb's copy has only in-frame clones and lacks some. The V and J calls and clone size come from that table; D and trimming were worked out from the DNA. The sample lists 75,000 to 100,000 clones, roughly 73% occurring once. With respect to this clone: What it recognizes is unknown.

The chain carries TRBV5-1 and TRBJ1-2; D is perhaps TRBD1 (5 bases). Material: PBMCs. This receptor was taken from a man aged 35 to 55 in good health and CMV-seronegative. The CDR3 is CASSMEARVYGYTF. CDR3 in DNA: TGCGCCAGCAGCATGGAGGCCAGGGTCTATGGCTACACCTTC.